The 29 T cell receptor beta chains presented below share a single source sample, sequenced in a study of blood T cell repertoires in COVID-19. This table comes from immunoSEQ multiplex PCR, and its TCRdb copy is limited to in-frame clones, with some not included. The table has some 250,000 clones, 88% seen once; the top ten hold just under 0.8%. Sequenced material: peripheral blood. Source of these receptors: a woman in her twenties or thirties with acute or convalescent COVID-19.

The count of this clone is one. V usage is TRBV4-3 and J usage is TRBJ1-5; a possible D gene is TRBD1 (5 bases). The CDR3 extends over 16 amino acids. V lost 0 bases and J 2 bases, leaving 11 bases between the germline ends. Germline V gene sequence: CDR1 LGHNA, CDR2 YSLEER. CDR3 in DNA: TGCGCCAGCAGCCAAGATGTCGGGGGAGGCAATCAGCCCCAGCATTTT. Its protein product is CASSQDVGGGNQPQHF.

The V and J genes are TRBV13 and TRBJ2-7; TRBD2 might be the D (6 bases). Looked up from germline, CDR1 is PRHDT and CDR2 is FYEKMQ (reference sequence). V lost 5 bases and J 5 bases, leaving 22 bases between the germline ends. The CDR3 loop spans 16 amino acids. For the CDR3, the DNA is TGTGCCAGCAGCCCGGAGATTACAGGAGGGGCCGACGAGCAGTACTTC. Amino acid sequence: CASSPEITGGADEQYF.

The chain couples TRBV2 to TRBJ2-7; TRBD2 matches 9 bases. The CDR3 extends over 12 amino acids. V shed 10 bases and J 5 bases; nucleotides not matched to a gene: 6. Germline V gene data show CDR1 as SNHLY and CDR2 as FYNNEI. The CDR3, as DNA: TGTGCCACTCGGATAGCGGGAGACGAGCAGTACTTC. Translating gives CATRIAGDEQYF.

The chain recombines TRBV6-5 with TRBJ2-5; TRBD2 matches at 8 bases. The CDR3 has 16 amino acids. The J segment lost 4 bases and the V segment lost 0 bases, leaving 7 bases of the junction unmatched. Germline V gene data show CDR1 as MNHEY and CDR2 as SVGAGI. The CDR3: CASSYSPSAGGETQYF. In DNA, the CDR3 is TGTGCCAGCAGTTACTCGCCTAGCGCGGGAGGAGAGACCCAGTACTTC.

The V call is TRBV12-5, the J call TRBJ2-5; TRBD1 agrees at 10 bases. This CDR3 spans 15 amino acids. CDR1 is LGHNT, CDR2 FRNRAP, per germline. V lost 6 bases and J lost 0; bases outside the gene matches: 4. The CDR3 DNA reads TGTGCTAGTGGGCTGGACAGGGGGTACCAAGAGACCCAGTACTTC. It codes for CASGLDRGYQETQYF.

The V and J genes are TRBV9 and TRBJ1-6; D uncertain. The V gene lost 6 bases and the J gene lost 10 bases, with 17 bases spanning the gap. From germline, CDR1 is SGDLS and CDR2 YYNGEE. CDR3 size: 14 residues. The CDR3 DNA reads as TGTGCCAGCACCACCGGGAGGGTAGACTCACCCCTCCACTTT. Translated, it gives CASTTGRVDSPLHF.

This clone was observed a handful of times. This chain uses TRBV14 with TRBJ2-1; 10 bases are shared with TRBD2. The CDR3 length is 15 residues. V lost 4 bases to trimming and J lost 7 bases; unmatched junction nucleotides: 7. Per germline, CDR1 SGHDN and CDR2 FVKESK. CDR3 residues: CASSPLAGFRNEQFF. CDR3 DNA sequence: TGTGCCAGCAGCCCACTAGCGGGGTTTCGGAATGAGCAGTTCTTC.

This clone appeared once. The rearrangement uses TRBV4-1 and TRBJ2-7, with 7 bases lining up with TRBD1. The germline gives CDR1 MGHRA, CDR2 YSYEKL. The CDR3 loop spans 14 amino acids. J gave up 2 bases and V 4 bases, and 5 bases lay outside the gene matches. The CDR3 DNA reads TGCGCCAGCAGCCCCGGGACAGTAACCTACGAGCAGTACTTC. Translating gives CASSPGTVTYEQYF.

J is TRBJ2-7 and V is TRBV6-5, with D tentatively TRBD2 (5 bases). Trimming stripped 0 bases from V and 3 bases from J, with 12 bases between. CDR3 size: 15 residues. Germline V CDR1 and CDR2: MNHEY, SVGAGI. CDR3: CASSYSEGSGYEQYF. The CDR3 bases are TGTGCCAGCAGTTACTCAGAGGGATCCGGCTACGAGCAGTACTTC.

The chain joins TRBV28 to TRBJ2-7; the match to TRBD2 covers 11 bases. There are 15 residues in the CDR3. The V gene end was trimmed by 7 bases and the J gene end by 3 bases; junction bases not matched to a gene: 8. The germline V gene has CDR1 MDHEN and CDR2 SYDVKM. The CDR3 nucleotides read TGTGCCAGCACCTTTGGTACTAGCGGGAGCTACGAGCAGTACTTC. Residues: CASTFGTSGSYEQYF. The full variable domain, with the rest looked up from reference TRBV28 and TRBJ2-7, is DVKVTQSSRYLVKRTGEKVFLECVQDMDHENMFWYRQDPGLGLRLIYFSYDVKMKEKGDIPEGYSVSREKKERFSLILESASTNQTSMYLCASTFGTSGSYEQYFGPGTRLTVT.

The chain recombines TRBV27 with TRBJ1-5; D is undetermined. This CDR3 is 15 amino acids long. Germline V lookup: CDR1 MNHEY, CDR2 SMNVEV (reference sequence). Trimming removed 1 base from V and 4 bases from J, with 11 bases in between. CDR3 region: CASSLWGSGNQPQHF. CDR3 bases: TGTGCCAGCAGTTTATGGGGATCGGGAAATCAGCCCCAGCATTTT.

The chain carries TRBV10-1 and TRBJ2-2; the D gene is possibly TRBD2 (7 bases). Trimming removed 0 bases at V and 1 base at J, with 9 bases between. The CDR3 is 16 residues long. The germline V gene encodes CDR1 WNHNN and CDR2 SYGVQD (reference sequence). The CDR3 nucleotides are TGCGCCAGCAGTGAGTCGCGGGGGCTGAACACCGGGGAGCTGTTTTTT. Translated: CASSESRGLNTGELFF.

The V gene is TRBV3-1 (or the pseudogene TRBV3-2), the J gene TRBJ2-7, with 14 bases lining up with TRBD2. J was trimmed by 5 bases and V by 4 bases; bases with no gene match: 7. Germline V lookup: CDR1 LGHDT, CDR2 YNNKEL (reference sequence). The length of the CDR3 is 16 residues. Here the CDR3 DNA reads TGTGCCAGCAGCCCCTGGACTAGCGGGAGGACCCACGAGCAGTACTTC. Residues: CASSPWTSGRTHEQYF.

To note about this clone: The same CDR3 arises from other DNA sequences in this sample as well. This chain uses TRBV19 with TRBJ2-1; maybe TRBD2 (5 bases). V lost 3 bases and J lost 4, with 10 bases in between. This CDR3 is built from 14 residues. CDR1 is LNHDA, CDR2 SQIVND, per germline (reference sequence). CDR3 DNA sequence: TGTGCCAGTAGTATTTTGGGCGGGTACAATGAGCAGTTCTTC. This translates into CASSILGGYNEQFF.

V gene TRBV5-1 combines with J gene TRBJ2-7, with 8 bases that match TRBD1. The CDR3 length is 14 residues. The junction had 0 bases not matched to a gene; V was cut back by 0 bases and J by 1 base. Germline CDR1 is SGHRS and CDR2 is YFSETQ. The CDR3 spells CASSLGQGSYEQYF. The CDR3 DNA is TGCGCCAGCAGCTTGGGACAGGGGTCCTACGAGCAGTACTTC.

J is TRBJ2-7 and V is TRBV5-6; 7 positions match TRBD1. V was clipped by 5 bases and J by 5 bases; unmatched bases: 1. Germline V gene lookup returns CDR1 SGHDT and CDR2 YYEEEE. This CDR3 has 11 residues. CDR3 bases: TGTGCCAGCAGGACAGGGAACGAGCAGTACTTC. The encoded protein is CASRTGNEQYF.

This chain connects TRBV19 to TRBJ2-1; 8 nucleotides agree with TRBD1. CDR3 length equals 15 residues. After removal of 6 bases from V and 0 bases from J, the junction contained 4 bases not matched to a gene. Germline loops: CDR1 LNHDA, CDR2 SQIVND (reference sequence). CDR3 sequence (DNA): TGTGCCAGTAGCCCCGACAGGGGCTCCTACAATGAGCAGTTCTTC. Its translation is CASSPDRGSYNEQFF.

Points on this clone: This same CDR3 is encoded by further DNA sequences in the sample. The genes are TRBV11-3 and TRBJ2-2; D remains ambiguous. The CDR3 runs to 14 residues. The germline V gene encodes CDR1 SGHNT and CDR2 YENEEA. With 3 bases removed from V and 0 bases from J, the gap between germline ends came to 5 bases. CDR3 sequence reads: CASSLAANTGELFF. As DNA, the CDR3 is TGTGCCAGCAGCTTGGCAGCGAACACCGGGGAGCTGTTTTTT.

This clone came up a few times. The genes are TRBV12-3 or TRBV12-4 and TRBJ1-1; maybe TRBD1 (6 bases). The length of the CDR3 is 13 residues. Deletions cut 8 bases from V and 8 bases from J, with 18 bases between. The CDR3, as DNA: TGTGCCAGCTTGACCGAGCCGACAGGCGAAGCTTTCTTT. Encoded protein: CASLTEPTGEAFF.

V gene TRBV15 combines with J gene TRBJ1-2; D might be TRBD1 (6 bases). Germline CDR1 LNHNV, CDR2 YYDKDF (reference sequence). V was trimmed by 4 bases and J by 1 base, leaving 10 bases between them. The CDR3 covers 14 residues. The CDR3 loop is CATSTRTDNYGYTF. CDR3 bases: TGTGCCACCAGCACCCGGACAGATAACTATGGCTACACCTTC.

This clone occurred a few times. V is TRBV14 and J is TRBJ1-6; D unclear. The germline V gene encodes CDR1 SGHDN and CDR2 FVKESK. The V end lost 4 bases, the J end lost 10 bases, and 11 bases lay between the germline ends. This CDR3 spans 13 amino acids. The DNA for the CDR3 is TGTGCCAGCAGCCTATGGAGAGGCTCACCCCTCCACTTT. Its protein product is CASSLWRGSPLHF.

The gene calls are TRBV29-1 and TRBJ2-4, with unresolved D. V shed 0 bases and J shed 0 bases, with 9 bases lying between them. Per the germline V gene, CDR1 is SQVTM and CDR2 is ANQGSEA. The CDR3 loop spans 15 amino acids. The CDR3: CSVEDTRLAKNIQYF. Written as DNA, the CDR3 is TGCAGCGTTGAAGATACAAGATTAGCCAAAAACATTCAGTACTTC.

The gene calls are TRBV6-5 and TRBJ1-2, with TRBD1 matching over 8 bases. With V trimmed by 6 bases and J by 4 bases, 4 bases remained unmatched. Per germline, CDR1 MNHEY and CDR2 SVGAGI. The CDR3 length is 13 residues. The CDR3 DNA follows: TGTGCCAGCAGGCCGGGACAGGTCTATGGCTACACCTTC. The encoded protein is CASRPGQVYGYTF.

V usage is TRBV7-2 and J usage is TRBJ2-2; maybe TRBD2 (7 bases). CDR3 length: 16 amino acids. The ends were cut back, 5 bases at V and 3 bases at J, with 16 bases in the middle. Germline V gene lookup returns CDR1 SGHTA and CDR2 FQGNSA. As DNA, the CDR3 is TGTGCCAGCAGCCCGAGGGGGGGGGCTTACACCGGGGAGCTGTTTTTT. This gives the protein CASSPRGGAYTGELFF.

The chain carries TRBV19 and TRBJ1-1, with no clear D. The CDR3 loop spans 13 amino acids. The V and J ends lost 2 bases and 5 bases respectively, with 9 bases between them. The V gene's germline CDR1 is LNHDA and CDR2 SQIVND (reference sequence). CDR3: CASSISTRTEAFF. The DNA for the CDR3 is TGTGCCAGTAGTATAAGCACCCGGACTGAAGCTTTCTTT.

The CDR3 DNA follows: TGCAGCGTTGTTGGGACAGGGGCTAGAACTGAAGCTTTCTTT. Translation: CSVVGTGARTEAFF. The chain joins TRBV29-1 to TRBJ1-1, with 10 bases identical to TRBD1. The CDR3 consists of 14 residues. CDR1 SQVTM and CDR2 ANQGSEA come from the germline V gene. V shed 4 bases, J shed 5 bases, and the junction held 7 bases outside the gene matches.

V and J are TRBV11-3 and TRBJ2-5, with 9 bases identical to TRBD2. Losses at the gene ends were 5 bases for V and 4 bases for J; bases not matched to a gene: 11. Germline assignment: CDR1 SGHNT and CDR2 YENEEA. The CDR3 consists of 16 residues. CDR3 amino acids: CASSEAGGPPGETQYF. The DNA for the CDR3 is TGTGCCAGCAGCGAAGCGGGAGGTCCCCCGGGAGAGACCCAGTACTTC.

The chain carries TRBV25-1 and TRBJ2-7; D not certain. Germline loops: CDR1 MGHDK, CDR2 SYGVNS. Trimming removed 6 bases at V and 3 bases at J, with 15 bases between. The CDR3 runs 14 residues. CDR3 DNA sequence: TGTGCCAGCAGCCGAACGGAGACGAACTACGAGCAGTACTTC. Translated: CASSRTETNYEQYF.

The chain carries TRBV9 and TRBJ2-2; 8 positions match TRBD1. V lost 3 bases to trimming and J lost 4 bases; unmatched junction nucleotides: 5. Looked up from germline, CDR1 is SGDLS and CDR2 is YYNGEE. There are 15 residues in the CDR3. The CDR3, as DNA: TGTGCCAGCAGCGCCAGGGGGCCGGTCACCGGGGAGCTGTTTTTT. Translating gives CASSARGPVTGELFF.